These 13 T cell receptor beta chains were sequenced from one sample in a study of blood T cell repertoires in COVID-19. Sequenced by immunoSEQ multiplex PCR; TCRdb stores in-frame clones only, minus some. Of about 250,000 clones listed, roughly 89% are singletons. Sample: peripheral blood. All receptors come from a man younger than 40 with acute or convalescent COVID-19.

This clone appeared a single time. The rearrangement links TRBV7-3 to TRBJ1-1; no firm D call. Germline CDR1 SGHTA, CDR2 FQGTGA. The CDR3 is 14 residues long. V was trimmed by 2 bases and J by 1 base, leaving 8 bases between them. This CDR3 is CASSLGHSNTEAFF. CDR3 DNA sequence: TGTGCCAGCAGCTTAGGGCATTCGAACACTGAAGCTTTCTTT.

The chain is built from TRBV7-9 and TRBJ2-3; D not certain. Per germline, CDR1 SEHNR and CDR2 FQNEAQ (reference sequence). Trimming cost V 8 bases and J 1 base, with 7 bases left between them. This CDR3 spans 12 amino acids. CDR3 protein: CASHHGTDTQYF. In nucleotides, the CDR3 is TGTGCCAGCCATCATGGCACAGATACGCAGTATTTT.

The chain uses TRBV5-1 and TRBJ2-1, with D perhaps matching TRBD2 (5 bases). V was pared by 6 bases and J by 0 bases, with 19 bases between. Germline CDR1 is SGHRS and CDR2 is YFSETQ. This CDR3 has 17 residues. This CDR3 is CASIRQPIGGSYNEQFF. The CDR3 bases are TGCGCCAGCATTCGTCAACCGATAGGAGGCTCCTACAATGAGCAGTTCTTC.

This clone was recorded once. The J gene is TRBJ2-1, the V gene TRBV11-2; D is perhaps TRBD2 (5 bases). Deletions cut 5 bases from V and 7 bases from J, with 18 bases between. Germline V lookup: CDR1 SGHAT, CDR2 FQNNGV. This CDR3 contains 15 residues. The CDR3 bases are TGTGCCAGCAGCACTCAGGCGGGTGGCTGGAATGAGCAGTTCTTC. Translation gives CASSTQAGGWNEQFF.

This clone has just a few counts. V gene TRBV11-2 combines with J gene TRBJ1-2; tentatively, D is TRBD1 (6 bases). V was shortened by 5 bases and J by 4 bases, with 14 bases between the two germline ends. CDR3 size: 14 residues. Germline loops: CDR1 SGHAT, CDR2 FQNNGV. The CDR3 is CASSAGVWTYGYTF. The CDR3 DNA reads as TGTGCCAGCAGCGCAGGGGTGTGGACCTATGGCTACACCTTC.

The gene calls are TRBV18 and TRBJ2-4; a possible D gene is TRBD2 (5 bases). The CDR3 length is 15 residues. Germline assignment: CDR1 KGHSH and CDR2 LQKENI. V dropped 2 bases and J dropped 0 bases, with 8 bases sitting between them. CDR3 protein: CASSPRGLAKNIQYF. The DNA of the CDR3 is TGTGCCAGCTCACCAAGAGGACTAGCCAAAAACATTCAGTACTTC.

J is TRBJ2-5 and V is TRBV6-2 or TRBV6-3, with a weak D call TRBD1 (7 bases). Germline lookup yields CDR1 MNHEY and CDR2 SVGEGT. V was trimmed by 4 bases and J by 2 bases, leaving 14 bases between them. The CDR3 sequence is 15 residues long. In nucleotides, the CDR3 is TGTGCCAGCAGTTCCCAGGGGGGCGGGCAAGAGACCCAGTACTTC. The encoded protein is CASSSQGGGQETQYF.

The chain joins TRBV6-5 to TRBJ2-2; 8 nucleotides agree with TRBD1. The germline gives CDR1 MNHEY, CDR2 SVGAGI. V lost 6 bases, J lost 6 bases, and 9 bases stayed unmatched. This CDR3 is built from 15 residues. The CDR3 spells CASSRGQGWSGELFF. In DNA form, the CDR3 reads TGTGCCAGCAGCCGAGGACAGGGTTGGTCCGGGGAGCTGTTTTTT.

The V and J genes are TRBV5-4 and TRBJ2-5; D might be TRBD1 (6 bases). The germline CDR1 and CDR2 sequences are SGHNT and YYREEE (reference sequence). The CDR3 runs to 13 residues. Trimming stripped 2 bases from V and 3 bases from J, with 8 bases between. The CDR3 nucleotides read TGTGCCAGCAGCTTAAGGACAGAAGAGACCCAGTACTTC. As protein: CASSLRTEETQYF.

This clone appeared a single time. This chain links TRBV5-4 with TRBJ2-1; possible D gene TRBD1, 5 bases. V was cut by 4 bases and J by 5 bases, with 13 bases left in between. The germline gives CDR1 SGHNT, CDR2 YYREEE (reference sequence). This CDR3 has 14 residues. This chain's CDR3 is CASSQDSTHNEQFF. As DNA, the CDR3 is TGTGCCAGCAGCCAAGACAGTACCCACAATGAGCAGTTCTTC.

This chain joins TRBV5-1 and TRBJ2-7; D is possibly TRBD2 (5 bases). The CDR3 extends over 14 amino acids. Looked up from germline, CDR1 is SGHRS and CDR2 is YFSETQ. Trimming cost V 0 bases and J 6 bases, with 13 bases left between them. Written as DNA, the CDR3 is TGCGCCAGCAGCTTGGGTTCGGGTGGGAGCGAGCAGTACTTC. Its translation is CASSLGSGGSEQYF.

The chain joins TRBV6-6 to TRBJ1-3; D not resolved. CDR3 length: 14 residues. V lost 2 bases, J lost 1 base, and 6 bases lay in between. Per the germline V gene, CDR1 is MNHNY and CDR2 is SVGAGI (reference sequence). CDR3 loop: CASSYPPSGNTIYF. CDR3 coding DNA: TGTGCCAGCAGTTACCCCCCATCTGGAAACACCATATATTTT.

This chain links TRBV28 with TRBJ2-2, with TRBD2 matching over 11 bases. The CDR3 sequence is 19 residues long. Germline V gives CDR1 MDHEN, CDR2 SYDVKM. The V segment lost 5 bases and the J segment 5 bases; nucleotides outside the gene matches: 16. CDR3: CASSRASGRFLSGTGELFF. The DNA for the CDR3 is TGTGCCAGCAGTCGGGCTAGCGGGAGGTTCCTTTCAGGAACCGGGGAGCTGTTTTTT.